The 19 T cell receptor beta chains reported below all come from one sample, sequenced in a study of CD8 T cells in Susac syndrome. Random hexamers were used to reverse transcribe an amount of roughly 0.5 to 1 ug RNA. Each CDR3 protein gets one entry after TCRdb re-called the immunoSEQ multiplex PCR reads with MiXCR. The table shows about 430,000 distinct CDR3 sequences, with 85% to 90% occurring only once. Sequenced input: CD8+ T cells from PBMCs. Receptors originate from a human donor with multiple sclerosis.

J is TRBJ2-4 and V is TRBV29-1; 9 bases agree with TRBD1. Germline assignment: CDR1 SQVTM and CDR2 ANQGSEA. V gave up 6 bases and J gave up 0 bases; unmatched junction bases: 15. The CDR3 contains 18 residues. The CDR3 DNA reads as TGCAGCGTAGTCACTCGGGACAGGGTCCACCCAGCCAAAAACATTCAGTACTTC. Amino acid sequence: CSVVTRDRVHPAKNIQYF.

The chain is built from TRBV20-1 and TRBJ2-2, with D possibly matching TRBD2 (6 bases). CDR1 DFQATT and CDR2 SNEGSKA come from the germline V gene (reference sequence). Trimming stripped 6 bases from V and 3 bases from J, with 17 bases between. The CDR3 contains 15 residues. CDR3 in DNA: TGCAGTGCCCGGGAGCAGGGTTTCGACACCGGGGAGCTGTTTTTT. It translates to CSAREQGFDTGELFF.

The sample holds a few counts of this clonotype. The CDR3 region is CASSLSGTGGTEAFF. In nucleotides, the CDR3 is TGTGCCAGCAGTTTATCGGGGACAGGGGGAACTGAAGCTTTCTTT. This chain connects TRBV27 to TRBJ1-1; 11 bases align to TRBD1. This CDR3 has 15 residues. Germline V CDR1 and CDR2: MNHEY, SMNVEV (reference sequence). V dropped 0 bases and J dropped 5; count of bases not matched to a gene: 2.

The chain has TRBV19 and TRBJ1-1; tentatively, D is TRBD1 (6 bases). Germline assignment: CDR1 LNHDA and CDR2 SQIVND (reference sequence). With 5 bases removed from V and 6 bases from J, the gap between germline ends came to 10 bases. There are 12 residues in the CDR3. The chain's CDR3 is CASSPGEAEAFF. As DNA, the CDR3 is TGTGCCAGTAGTCCAGGGGAAGCTGAAGCTTTCTTT.

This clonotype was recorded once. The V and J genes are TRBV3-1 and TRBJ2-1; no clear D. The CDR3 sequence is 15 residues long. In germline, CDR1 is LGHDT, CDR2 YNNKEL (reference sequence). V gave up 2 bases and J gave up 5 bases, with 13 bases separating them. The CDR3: CASSQWWESDNEQFF. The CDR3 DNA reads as TGTGCCAGCAGCCAATGGTGGGAAAGCGACAATGAGCAGTTCTTC.

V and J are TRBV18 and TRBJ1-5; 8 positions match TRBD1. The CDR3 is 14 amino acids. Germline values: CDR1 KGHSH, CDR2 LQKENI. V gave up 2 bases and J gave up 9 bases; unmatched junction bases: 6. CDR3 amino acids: CASSPRTGSGPQHF. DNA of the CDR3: TGTGCCAGCTCACCAAGGACAGGGTCGGGGCCCCAGCATTTT.

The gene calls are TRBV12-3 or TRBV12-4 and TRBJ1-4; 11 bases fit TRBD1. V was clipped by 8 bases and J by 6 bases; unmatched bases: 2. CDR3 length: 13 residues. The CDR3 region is CASGQGADEKLFF. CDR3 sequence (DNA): TGTGCCAGCGGACAGGGGGCAGATGAAAAACTGTTTTTT.

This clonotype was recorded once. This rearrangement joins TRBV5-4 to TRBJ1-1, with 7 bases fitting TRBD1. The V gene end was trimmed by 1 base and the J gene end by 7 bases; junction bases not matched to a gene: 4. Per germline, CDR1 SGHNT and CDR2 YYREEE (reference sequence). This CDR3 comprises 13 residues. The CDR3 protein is CASSLRGQGEAFF. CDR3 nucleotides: TGTGCCAGCAGCTTGAGGGGGCAGGGTGAAGCTTTCTTT. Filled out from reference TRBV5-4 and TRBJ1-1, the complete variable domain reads ETGVTQSPTHLIKTRGQQVTLRCSSQSGHNTVSWYQQALGQGPQFIFQYYREEENGRGNFPPRFSGLQFPNYSSELNVNALELDDSALYLCASSLRGQGEAFFGQGTRLTVV.

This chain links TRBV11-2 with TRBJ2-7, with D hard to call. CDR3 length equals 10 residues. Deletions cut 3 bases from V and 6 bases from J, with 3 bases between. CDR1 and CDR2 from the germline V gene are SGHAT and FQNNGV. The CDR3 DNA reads TGTGCCAGCAGCTTGTTCGAGCAGTACTTC. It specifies CASSLFEQYF. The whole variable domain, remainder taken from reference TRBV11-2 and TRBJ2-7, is EAGVAQSPRYKIIEKRQSVAFWCNPISGHATLYWYQQILGQGPKLLIQFQNNGVVDDSQLPKDRFSAERLKGVDSTLKIQPAKLEDSAVYLCASSLFEQYFGPGTRLTVT.

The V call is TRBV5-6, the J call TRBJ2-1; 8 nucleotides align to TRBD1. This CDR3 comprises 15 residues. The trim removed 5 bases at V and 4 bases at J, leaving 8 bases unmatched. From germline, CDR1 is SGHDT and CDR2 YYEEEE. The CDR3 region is CASSLGQGLYNEQFF. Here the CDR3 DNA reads TGTGCCAGCAGTCTAGGACAGGGTTTATACAATGAGCAGTTCTTC.

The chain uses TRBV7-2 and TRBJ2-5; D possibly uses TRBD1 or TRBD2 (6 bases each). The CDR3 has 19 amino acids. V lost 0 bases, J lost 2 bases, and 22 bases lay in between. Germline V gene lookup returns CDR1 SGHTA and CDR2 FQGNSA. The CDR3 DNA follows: TGTGCCAGCAGCTTAGCAGAAGCGGAGGGGAGGACAGCACAAGAGACCCAGTACTTC. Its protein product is CASSLAEAEGRTAQETQYF.

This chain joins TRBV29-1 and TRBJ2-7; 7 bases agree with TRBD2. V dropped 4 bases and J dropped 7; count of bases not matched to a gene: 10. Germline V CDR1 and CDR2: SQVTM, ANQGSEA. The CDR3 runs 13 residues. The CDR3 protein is CSVAAGAPEEQYF. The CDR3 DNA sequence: TGCAGCGTTGCTGCGGGAGCCCCTGAGGAGCAGTACTTC.

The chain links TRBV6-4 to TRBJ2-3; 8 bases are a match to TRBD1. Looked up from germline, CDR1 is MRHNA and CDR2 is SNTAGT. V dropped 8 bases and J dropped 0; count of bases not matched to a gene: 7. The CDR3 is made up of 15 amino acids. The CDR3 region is CASGSGTGSTDTQYF. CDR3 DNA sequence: TGTGCCAGCGGATCCGGGACAGGTAGCACAGATACGCAGTATTTT.

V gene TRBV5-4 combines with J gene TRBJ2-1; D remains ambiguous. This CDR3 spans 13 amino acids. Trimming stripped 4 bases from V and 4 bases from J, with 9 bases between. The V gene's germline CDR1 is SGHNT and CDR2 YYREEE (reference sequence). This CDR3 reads CASSPMGYNEQFF. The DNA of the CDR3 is TGTGCCAGCAGCCCTATGGGTTACAATGAGCAGTTCTTC.

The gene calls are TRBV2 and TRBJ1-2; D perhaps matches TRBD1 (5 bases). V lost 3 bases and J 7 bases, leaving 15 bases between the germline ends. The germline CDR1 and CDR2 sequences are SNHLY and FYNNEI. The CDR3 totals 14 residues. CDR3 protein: CASSDRVGGSGYTF. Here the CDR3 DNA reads TGTGCCAGCAGTGATCGGGTCGGGGGATCTGGCTACACCTTC.

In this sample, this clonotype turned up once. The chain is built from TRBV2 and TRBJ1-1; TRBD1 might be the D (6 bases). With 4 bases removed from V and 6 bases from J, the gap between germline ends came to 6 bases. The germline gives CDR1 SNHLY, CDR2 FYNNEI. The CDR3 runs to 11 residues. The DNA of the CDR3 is TGTGCCAGCAGTGGGACAGCTGAAGCTTTCTTT. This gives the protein CASSGTAEAFF.

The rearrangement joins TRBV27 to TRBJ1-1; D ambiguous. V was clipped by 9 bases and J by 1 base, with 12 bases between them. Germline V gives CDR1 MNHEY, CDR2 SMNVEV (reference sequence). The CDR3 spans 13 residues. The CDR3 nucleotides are TGTGCCAGTAACGAGATGGGGAACACTGAAGCTTTCTTT. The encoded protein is CASNEMGNTEAFF.

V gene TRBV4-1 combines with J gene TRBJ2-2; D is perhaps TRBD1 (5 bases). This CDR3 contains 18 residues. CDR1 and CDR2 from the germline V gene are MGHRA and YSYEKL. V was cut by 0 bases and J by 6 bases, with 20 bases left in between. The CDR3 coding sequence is TGCGCCAGCAGCCAAGATCCTCCAGGGCTTCAACGGGCCGGGGAGCTGTTTTTT. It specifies CASSQDPPGLQRAGELFF.

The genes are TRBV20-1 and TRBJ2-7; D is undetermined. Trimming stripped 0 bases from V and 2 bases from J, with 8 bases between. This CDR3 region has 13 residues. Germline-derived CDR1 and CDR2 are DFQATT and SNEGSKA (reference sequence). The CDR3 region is CSARDFDTYEQYF. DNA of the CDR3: TGCAGTGCTAGAGACTTCGACACCTACGAGCAGTACTTC.